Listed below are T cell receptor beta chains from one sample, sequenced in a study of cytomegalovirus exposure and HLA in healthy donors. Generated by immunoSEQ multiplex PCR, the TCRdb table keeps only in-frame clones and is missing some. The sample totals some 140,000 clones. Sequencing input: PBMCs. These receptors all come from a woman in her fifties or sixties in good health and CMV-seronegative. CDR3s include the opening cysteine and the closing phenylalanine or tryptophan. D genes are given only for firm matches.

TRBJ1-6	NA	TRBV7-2	TGTGCCAGCAGCCTCGAGTGGAGCAATAATTCACCCCTCCACTTT	CASSLEWSNNSPLHF
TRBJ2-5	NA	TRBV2	TGTGCTTCCGGGACTCCCGGAGGGACCCAGTACTTC	CASGTPGGTQYF
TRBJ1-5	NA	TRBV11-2	TGTGCCAGCAGTTCCGCTTCGGGGGGGGTAAATCAGCCCCAGCATTTT	CASSSASGGVNQPQHF
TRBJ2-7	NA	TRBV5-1	TGCGCCAGCAGCCCCGGGACACGTCCTTTTGGCTACGAGCAGTACTTC	CASSPGTRPFGYEQYF
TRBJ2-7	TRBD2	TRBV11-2	TGTGCCAGCAGCTCCCTAGCGGGAGGCCGGTACGAGCAGTACTTC	CASSSLAGGRYEQYF
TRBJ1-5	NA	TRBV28	TGTGCCAGCAGTTTGGGCGCCGCCAATCAGCCCCAGCATTTT	CASSLGAANQPQHF
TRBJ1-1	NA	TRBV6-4	TGTGCCAGCAGTGACGGCGGGAGGACGTACACTGAAGCTTTCTTT	CASSDGGRTYTEAFF
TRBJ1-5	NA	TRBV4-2	TGTGCCAGCAGCCAAGAGTGGGGGGGCAGGCAGCCCCAGCATTTT	CASSQEWGGRQPQHF
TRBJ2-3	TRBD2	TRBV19	TGTGCCAGTAGTACCGTAGCGGGGGGGCTAACAGATACGCAGTATTTT	CASSTVAGGLTDTQYF
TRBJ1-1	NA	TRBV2	TGTGCCAGCAGTGAGAGACTCGCCCGACCTTTCTTT	CASSERLARPFF
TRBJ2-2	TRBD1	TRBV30	TGTGCCTTGGACAGGGGGACAGCAATAACGGGGACCGGGGAGCTGTTTTTT	CALDRGTAITGTGELFF
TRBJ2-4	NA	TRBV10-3	TGTGCCATATCAGACCTGACAGGGACTGGGACCAAAAACATTCAGTACTTC	CAISDLTGTGTKNIQYF
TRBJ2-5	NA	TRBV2	TGTGCCTCTGGGGGGTTCGCAGAGACCCAGTACTTC	CASGGFAETQYF
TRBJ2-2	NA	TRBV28	TGTGCCAGCGATAAGACAGGAGACACCGGGGAGCTGTTTTTT	CASDKTGDTGELFF
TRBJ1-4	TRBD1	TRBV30	TGTGCCTGGAGCCTAGGGGGCTCGGGAAAACTGTTTTTT	CAWSLGGSGKLFF
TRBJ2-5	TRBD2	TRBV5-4	TGTGCCAGCAGCTTGCGGGGACTAGCGGGCCAAGAGACCCAGTACTTC	CASSLRGLAGQETQYF
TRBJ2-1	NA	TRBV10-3	TGTGCCATCAGTGAGTGGCGCCGTTACCGGGGACTCACCAGTTCTACTCACTACAATGAGCAGTTCTTC	CAISEWRRYRGLTSSTHYNEQFF
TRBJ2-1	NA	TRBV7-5	TGTGCCAGAAGCCCAAGCGGGGGCCCGGCGGGGGAGCAGTTCTTC	CARSPSGGPAGEQFF
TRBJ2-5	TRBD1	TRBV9	TGTGCCAGCAGCGTATCGACAGGGGGACAAGAGACCCAGTACTTC	CASSVSTGGQETQYF
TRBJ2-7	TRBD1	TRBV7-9	TGTGCCAGCAGCCAGGACAGGGCCCTTCAGTACTTC	CASSQDRALQYF
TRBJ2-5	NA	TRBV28	TGTGCCTTTGGGGGCAGGTCGGAGGAGACCCAGTACTTC	CAFGGRSEETQYF
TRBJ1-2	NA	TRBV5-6	TGTGCCAGCAGCTTAAACCAGGGGTTGGGTGGCTACACCTTC	CASSLNQGLGGYTF
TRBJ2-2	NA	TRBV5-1	TGCGCCAGCAGCACCCGTCCGTCCGGGAGTAACACCGGGGAGCTGTTTTTT	CASSTRPSGSNTGELFF
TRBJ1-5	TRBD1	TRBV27	TGTGCCAGCAGTCTTCGAGGGACAGGGGGCCGGTATCAGCCCCAGCATTTT	CASSLRGTGGRYQPQHF
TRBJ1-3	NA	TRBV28	TGTGCCAGCAGTTTAGGCCACTCTGGAAACACCATATATTTT	CASSLGHSGNTIYF
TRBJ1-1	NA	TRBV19	TGTGCCAGTAGTTTGGGGGCGGCTTTCTTT	CASSLGAAFF
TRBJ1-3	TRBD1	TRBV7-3	TGTGCCAGCAGCCCGGGACAGCCCTCTGGAAACACCATATATTTT	CASSPGQPSGNTIYF
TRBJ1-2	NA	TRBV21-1	TGTGCCAGCAGCATAACAAGTAACTATGGCTACACCTTC	CASSITSNYGYTF
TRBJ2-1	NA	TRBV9	TGTGCCAGCAGCGTAGGGGCGGGCGATGAGCAGTTCTTC	CASSVGAGDEQFF
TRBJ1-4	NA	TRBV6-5	TGTGCCAGCAGTTCACCCCTTTTGAGGGGAGGTGCAAAACTGTTTTTT	CASSSPLLRGGAKLFF
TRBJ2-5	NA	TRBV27	TGTGCCAGCAGTTTACAGGGCTGGAGGGTGGAAGAGACCCAGTACTTC	CASSLQGWRVEETQYF
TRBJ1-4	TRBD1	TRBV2	TGTGCCAGCAGAGGGGGCATTTATGAAAAACTGTTTTTT	CASRGGIYEKLFF
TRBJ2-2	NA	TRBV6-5	TGTGCCAGCAGTATCGGGGTTAGCGGGGAGCTGTTTTTT	CASSIGVSGELFF
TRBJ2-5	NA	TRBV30	TGTGCATGGAGTCGGCTAGCCGGAGGGGAGACCCAGTACTTC	CAWSRLAGGETQYF
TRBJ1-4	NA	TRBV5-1	TGCGCCAGCAGCAGCCTAGGCCCTAATGAAAAACTGTTTTTT	CASSSLGPNEKLFF
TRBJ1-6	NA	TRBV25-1	TGTGCCAGCAGTGAACTCCGGGATAATTCACCCCTCCACTTT	CASSELRDNSPLHF
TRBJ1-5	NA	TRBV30	TGTGCCTGGAGTCATAAGCAGGGTCTCAAGGGGGATCAGCCCCAGCATTTT	CAWSHKQGLKGDQPQHF
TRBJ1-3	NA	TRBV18	TGTGCCAGCTCACCGCTACGCGGACAGGGAAACACCATATATTTT	CASSPLRGQGNTIYF
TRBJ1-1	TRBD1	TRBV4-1	TGCGCCAGCAGCCAACAGGGGGCCACTGAAGCTTTCTTT	CASSQQGATEAFF
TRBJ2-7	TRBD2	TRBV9	TGTGCCAGCAGCGTAACGGGGGGAGGCCCCTACGAGCAGTACTTC	CASSVTGGGPYEQYF
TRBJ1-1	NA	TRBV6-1	TGTGCCAGCAGTGAAGCGCGGGCAAACACTGAAGCTTTCTTT	CASSEARANTEAFF
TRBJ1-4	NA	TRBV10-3	TGTGCCATCAGAGGTGGGGGCGGAATGGGGGATGAAAAACTGTTTTTT	CAIRGGGGMGDEKLFF
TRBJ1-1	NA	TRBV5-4	TGTGCCAGCAGCTTGACCGACAGCAACACTGAAGCTTTCTTT	CASSLTDSNTEAFF
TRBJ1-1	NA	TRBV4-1	TGCGCCAGCAGCCAAGAAGAACGGGTCACTGAAGCTTTCTTT	CASSQEERVTEAFF
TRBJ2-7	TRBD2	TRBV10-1	TGCGCCAGCAGTGAGGGGACTAGCGGGGGATACGAGCAGTACTTC	CASSEGTSGGYEQYF
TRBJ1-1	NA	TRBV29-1	TGCAGCGTTGTGCAGGGATTGGGGGGGGAGGCTTTCTTT	CSVVQGLGGEAFF